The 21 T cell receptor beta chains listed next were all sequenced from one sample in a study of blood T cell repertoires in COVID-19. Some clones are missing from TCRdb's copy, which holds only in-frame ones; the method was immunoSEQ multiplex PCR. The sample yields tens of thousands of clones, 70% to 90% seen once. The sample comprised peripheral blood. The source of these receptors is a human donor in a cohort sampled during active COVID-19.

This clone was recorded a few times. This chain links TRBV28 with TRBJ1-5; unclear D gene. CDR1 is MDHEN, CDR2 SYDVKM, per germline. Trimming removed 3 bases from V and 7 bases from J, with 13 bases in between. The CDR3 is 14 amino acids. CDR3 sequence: CASSFFTAKQPQHF. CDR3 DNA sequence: TGTGCCAGCAGTTTTTTCACCGCGAAACAGCCCCAGCATTTT.

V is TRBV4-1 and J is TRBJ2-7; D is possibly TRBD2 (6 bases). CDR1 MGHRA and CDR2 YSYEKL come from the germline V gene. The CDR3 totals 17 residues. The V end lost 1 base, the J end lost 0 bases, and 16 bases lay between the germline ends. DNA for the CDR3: TGCGCCAGCAGCCAAGTTTGGGGTCCGGAGGGCTCCTACGAGCAGTACTTC. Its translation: CASSQVWGPEGSYEQYF.

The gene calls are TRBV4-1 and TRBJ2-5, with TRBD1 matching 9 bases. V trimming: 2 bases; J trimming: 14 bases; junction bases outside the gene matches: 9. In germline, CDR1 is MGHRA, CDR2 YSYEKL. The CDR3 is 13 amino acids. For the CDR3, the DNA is TGCGCCAGCAGCCAACCTGGCCGGGACAGGGAATACTTC. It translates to CASSQPGRDREYF.

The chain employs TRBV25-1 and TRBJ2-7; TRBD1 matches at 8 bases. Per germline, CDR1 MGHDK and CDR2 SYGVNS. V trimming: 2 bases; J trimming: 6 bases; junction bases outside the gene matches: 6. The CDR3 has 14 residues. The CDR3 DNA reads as TGTGCCAGCAGTGAAAACAGGGGGAAGGGCGAGCAGTACTTC. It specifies CASSENRGKGEQYF.

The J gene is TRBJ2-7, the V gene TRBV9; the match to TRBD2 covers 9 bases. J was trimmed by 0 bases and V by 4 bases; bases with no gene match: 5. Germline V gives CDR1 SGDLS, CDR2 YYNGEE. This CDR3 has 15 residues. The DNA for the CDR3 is TGTGCCAGCAGCAAAGCGGGAGGCCCCTCCTACGAGCAGTACTTC. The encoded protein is CASSKAGGPSYEQYF.

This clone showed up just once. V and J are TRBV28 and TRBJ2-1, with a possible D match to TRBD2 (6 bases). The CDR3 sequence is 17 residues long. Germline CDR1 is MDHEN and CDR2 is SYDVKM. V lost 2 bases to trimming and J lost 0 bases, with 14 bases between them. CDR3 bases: TGTGCCAGCAGTTTAGGGACTGAAAAATACTCCTACAATGAGCAGTTCTTC. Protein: CASSLGTEKYSYNEQFF.

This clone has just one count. As DNA, the CDR3 is TGTGCCAGCAGAGACCGACAGTATGGTAGGGCTGGGGAGCTGTTTTTT. Encoded protein: CASRDRQYGRAGELFF. This sequence joins TRBV11-2 and TRBJ2-2, with D possibly TRBD1 on 5 matching bases. With 6 bases removed from V and 8 bases from J, the gap between germline ends came to 22 bases. The V gene's germline CDR1 is SGHAT and CDR2 FQNNGV. CDR3 length: 16 amino acids.

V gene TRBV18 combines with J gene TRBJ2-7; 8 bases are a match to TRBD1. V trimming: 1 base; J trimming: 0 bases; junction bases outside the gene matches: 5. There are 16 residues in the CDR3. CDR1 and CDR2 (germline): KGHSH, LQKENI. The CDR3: CASSPRRTGLSYEQYF. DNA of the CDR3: TGTGCCAGCTCACCACGGCGGACAGGGCTCTCCTACGAGCAGTACTTC. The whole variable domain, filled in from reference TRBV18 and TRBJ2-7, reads NAGVMQNPRHLVRRRGQEARLRCSPMKGHSHVYWYRQLPEEGLKFMVYLQKENIIDESGMPKERFSAEFPKEGPSILRIQQVVRGDSAAYFCASSPRRTGLSYEQYFGPGTRLTVT.

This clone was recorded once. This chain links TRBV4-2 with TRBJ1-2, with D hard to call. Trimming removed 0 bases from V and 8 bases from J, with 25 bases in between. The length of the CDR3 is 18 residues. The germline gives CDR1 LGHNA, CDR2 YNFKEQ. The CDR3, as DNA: TGTGCCAGCAGCCAAGATTTGTCGATTCGAGGAGGTTCGGGAGGCTACACCTTC. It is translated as CASSQDLSIRGGSGGYTF.

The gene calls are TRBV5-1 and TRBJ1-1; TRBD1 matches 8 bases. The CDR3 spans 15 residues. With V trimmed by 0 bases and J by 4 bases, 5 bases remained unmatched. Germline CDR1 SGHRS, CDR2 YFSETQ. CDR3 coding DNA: TGCGCCAGCAGCTTGGCCGACAGGGGAGGCACTGAAGCTTTCTTT. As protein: CASSLADRGGTEAFF.

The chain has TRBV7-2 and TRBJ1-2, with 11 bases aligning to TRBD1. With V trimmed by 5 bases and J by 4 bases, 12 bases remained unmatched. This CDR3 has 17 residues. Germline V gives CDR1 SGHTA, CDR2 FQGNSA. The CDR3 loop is CASSPSPGQGAGYGYTF. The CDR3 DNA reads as TGTGCCAGCAGCCCGAGTCCCGGACAGGGGGCTGGCTATGGCTACACCTTC.

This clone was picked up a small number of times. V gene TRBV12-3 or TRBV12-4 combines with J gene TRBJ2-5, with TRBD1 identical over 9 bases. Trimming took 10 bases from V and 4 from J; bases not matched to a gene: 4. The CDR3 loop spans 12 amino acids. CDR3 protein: CAITTGGETQYF. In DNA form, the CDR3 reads TGTGCCATTACGACAGGGGGAGAGACCCAGTACTTC.

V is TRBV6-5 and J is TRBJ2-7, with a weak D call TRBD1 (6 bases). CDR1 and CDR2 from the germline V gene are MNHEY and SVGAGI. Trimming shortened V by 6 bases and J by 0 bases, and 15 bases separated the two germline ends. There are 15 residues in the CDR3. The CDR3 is CASRLTGRSSYEQYF. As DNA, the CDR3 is TGTGCCAGCAGGTTGACAGGACGAAGCTCCTACGAGCAGTACTTC.

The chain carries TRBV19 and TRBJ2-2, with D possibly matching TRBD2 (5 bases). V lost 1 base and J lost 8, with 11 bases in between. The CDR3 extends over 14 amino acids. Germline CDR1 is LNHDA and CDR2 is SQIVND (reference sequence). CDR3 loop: CASSIGRRLGELFF. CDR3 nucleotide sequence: TGTGCCAGTAGTATAGGAAGGCGACTAGGGGAGCTGTTTTTT.

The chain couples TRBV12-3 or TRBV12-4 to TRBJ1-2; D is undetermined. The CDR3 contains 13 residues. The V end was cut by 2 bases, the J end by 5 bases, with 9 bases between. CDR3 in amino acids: CASSLLPLYGYTF. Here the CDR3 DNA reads TGTGCCAGCAGTTTACTCCCCTTATATGGCTACACCTTC.

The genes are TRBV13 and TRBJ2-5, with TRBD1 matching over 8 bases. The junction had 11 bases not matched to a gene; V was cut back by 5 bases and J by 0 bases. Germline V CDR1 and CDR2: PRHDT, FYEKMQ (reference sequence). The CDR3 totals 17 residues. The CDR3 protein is CASSRRQGQSYQETQYF. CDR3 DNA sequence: TGTGCCAGCAGCCGTAGACAGGGGCAATCGTACCAAGAGACCCAGTACTTC.

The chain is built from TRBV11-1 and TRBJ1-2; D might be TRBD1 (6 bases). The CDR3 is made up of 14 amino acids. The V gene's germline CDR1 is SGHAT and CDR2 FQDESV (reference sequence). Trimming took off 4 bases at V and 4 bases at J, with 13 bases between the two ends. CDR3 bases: TGTGCCAGCAGCTACGGACAGTTTTCCTATGGCTACACCTTC. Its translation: CASSYGQFSYGYTF.

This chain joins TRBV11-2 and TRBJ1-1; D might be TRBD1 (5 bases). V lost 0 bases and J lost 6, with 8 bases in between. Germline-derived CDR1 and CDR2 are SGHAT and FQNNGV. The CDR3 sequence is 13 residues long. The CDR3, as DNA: TGTGCCAGCAGCTTAGACCCAGGGTCTGAAGCTTTCTTT. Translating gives CASSLDPGSEAFF.

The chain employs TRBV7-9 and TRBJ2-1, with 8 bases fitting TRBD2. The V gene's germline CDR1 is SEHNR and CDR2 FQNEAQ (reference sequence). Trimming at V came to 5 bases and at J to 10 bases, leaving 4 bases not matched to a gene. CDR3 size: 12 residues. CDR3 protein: CASSRVAGEQFF. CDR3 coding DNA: TGTGCCAGCAGCAGGGTAGCGGGGGAGCAGTTCTTC.

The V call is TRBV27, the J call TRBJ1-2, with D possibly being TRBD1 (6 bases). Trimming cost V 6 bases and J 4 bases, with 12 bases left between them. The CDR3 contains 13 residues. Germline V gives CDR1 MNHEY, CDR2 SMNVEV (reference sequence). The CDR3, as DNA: TGTGCCAGCAGCCCGGGACACACCTATGGCTACACCTTC. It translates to CASSPGHTYGYTF.

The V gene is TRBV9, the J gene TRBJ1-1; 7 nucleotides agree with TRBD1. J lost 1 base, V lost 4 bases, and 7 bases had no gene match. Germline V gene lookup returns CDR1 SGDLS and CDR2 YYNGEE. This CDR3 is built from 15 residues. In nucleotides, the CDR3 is TGTGCCAGCAGCCCCAGACAGGGCCAGAACACTGAAGCTTTCTTT. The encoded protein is CASSPRQGQNTEAFF.